The 17 T cell receptor beta chains presented below share a single source sample, sequenced in a study of somatic mutations in cytotoxic T cells in rheumatoid arthritis. The assay was immunoSEQ multiplex PCR, and TCRdb's table has in-frame clones only and misses some. The table includes approximately 20,000 clones, over 75% detected once. The source material was CD8+ T cells sorted from blood. Receptors were obtained from a woman in her fifties or sixties in good health.

The V call is TRBV27, the J call TRBJ1-2; D is unresolved. Germline CDR1 and CDR2: MNHEY and SMNVEV (reference sequence). The CDR3 spans 14 residues. V lost 9 bases, J lost 2 bases, and 16 bases lay in between. In DNA, the CDR3 is TGTGCCAGTAGTCCTTCCGGGTCCAACTATGGCTACACCTTC. Protein product: CASSPSGSNYGYTF.

The chain has TRBV4-3 and TRBJ2-1; D may correspond to TRBD1 or TRBD2 (5 bases each). The CDR3 is 14 amino acids. V was trimmed by 4 bases and J by 9 bases, leaving 16 bases between them. Germline V gene lookup returns CDR1 LGHNA and CDR2 YSLEER. The CDR3 sequence: CASSRDGDISEQFF. The CDR3 region has the DNA TGCGCCAGCAGCCGGGACGGCGATATCAGTGAGCAGTTCTTC.

This chain uses TRBV6-5 with TRBJ1-3; no firm D call. V was shortened by 1 base and J by 4 bases, with 5 bases between the two germline ends. This CDR3 spans 13 amino acids. In germline, CDR1 is MNHEY, CDR2 SVGAGI. The CDR3 region has the DNA TGTGCCAGCAGTTACTTGGAAGGAAACACCATATATTTT. This encodes CASSYLEGNTIYF.

The rearrangement links TRBV6-1 to TRBJ1-2, with unresolved D. Trimming removed 2 bases from V and 0 bases from J, with 16 bases in between. This CDR3 comprises 17 residues. CDR1 and CDR2 (germline): MNHNS, SASEGT. CDR3 nucleotides: TGTGCCAGCAGTGAATACCTCGGGGAGGGAGCTAACTATGGCTACACCTTC. It yields the protein CASSEYLGEGANYGYTF.

The chain combines TRBV2 with TRBJ1-4; 7 nucleotides agree with TRBD1. V lost 3 bases, J lost 5 bases, and 6 bases stayed unmatched. The CDR3 is 15 residues long. The germline gives CDR1 SNHLY, CDR2 FYNNEI. The CDR3 region has the DNA TGTGCCAGCAGTGAGGCAGGGGGGGCGAATGAAAAACTGTTTTTT. Translating it yields CASSEAGGANEKLFF.

The V call is TRBV10-3, the J call TRBJ1-2; unclear D gene. V was clipped by 2 bases and J by 1 base, with 5 bases between them. Germline V gene data show CDR1 as ENHRY and CDR2 as SYGVKD. This CDR3 spans 13 amino acids. The CDR3 region is CAISEKDNYGYTF. The CDR3 coding sequence is TGTGCCATCAGTGAGAAAGATAACTATGGCTACACCTTC.

V usage is TRBV27 and J usage is TRBJ2-3; no firm D call. Trimming took off 1 base at V and 1 base at J, with 12 bases between the two ends. The germline CDR1 and CDR2 sequences are MNHEY and SMNVEV (reference sequence). The CDR3 loop spans 16 amino acids. In DNA form, the CDR3 reads TGTGCCAGCAGTTTATTTGGTTCCTGGGGCACAGATACGCAGTATTTT. Its translation: CASSLFGSWGTDTQYF.

The chain combines TRBV19 with TRBJ1-2, with 8 bases fitting TRBD1. The CDR3 runs to 13 residues. J lost 8 bases, V lost 2 bases, and 4 bases had no gene match. In germline, CDR1 is LNHDA, CDR2 SQIVND (reference sequence). CDR3 residues: CASSISGGEGYTF. DNA of the CDR3: TGTGCCAGTAGTATATCAGGGGGCGAAGGCTACACCTTC.

The CDR3 reads CASSEVGGKNSPLHF. In DNA form, the CDR3 reads TGTGCCAGCAGTGAAGTAGGGGGTAAGAATTCACCCCTCCACTTT. This rearrangement joins TRBV6-1 to TRBJ1-6; possibly TRBD1 for D (6 bases). Looked up from germline, CDR1 is MNHNS and CDR2 is SASEGT. The CDR3 spans 15 residues. Trimming stripped 1 base from V and 7 bases from J, with 11 bases between.

The rearrangement joins TRBV5-4 to TRBJ2-1, with 9 bases aligning to TRBD2. Germline V gene sequence: CDR1 SGHNT, CDR2 YYREEE (reference sequence). J gave up 6 bases and V 0 bases, and 4 bases lay outside the gene matches. The CDR3 has 15 residues. CDR3: CASSLGLAEGNEQFF. CDR3 in DNA: TGTGCCAGCAGCTTGGGACTAGCGGAGGGCAATGAGCAGTTCTTC.

This chain connects TRBV5-1 to TRBJ1-1; 9 bases map to TRBD1. This CDR3 has 14 amino acids. J gave up 11 bases and V 4 bases, and 12 bases lay outside the gene matches. Germline CDR1 and CDR2: SGHRS and YFSETQ. The CDR3 coding sequence is TGCGCCAGCAGCGGATCCCCGGGACAGGGCTCCGCTTTCTTT. This codes for CASSGSPGQGSAFF.

The rearrangement uses TRBV29-1 and TRBJ2-1; the D gene is possibly TRBD1 (5 bases). Germline-derived CDR1 and CDR2 are SQVTM and ANQGSEA. V was pared by 5 bases and J by 10 bases, with 9 bases between. The CDR3 is 10 residues long. CDR3 sequence reads: CSVPGREQFF. Written as DNA, the CDR3 is TGCAGCGTTCCAGGGCGGGAGCAGTTCTTC.

The gene calls are TRBV27 and TRBJ1-1, with TRBD1 as a possible D gene (6 bases). Germline V gives CDR1 MNHEY, CDR2 SMNVEV (reference sequence). Trimming removed 2 bases at V and 4 bases at J, with 8 bases between. This CDR3 is built from 13 residues. CDR3 DNA: TGTGCCAGCAGTTTAACAGGGTTCACTGAAGCTTTCTTT. Encoded protein: CASSLTGFTEAFF.

The V call is TRBV5-6, the J call TRBJ2-1; no definite D call. The CDR3 length is 13 residues. Trimming took 2 bases from V and 5 from J, leaving 8 bases between them. In germline, CDR1 is SGHDT, CDR2 YYEEEE. CDR3 in amino acids: CASSLEEHNEQFF. In nucleotides, the CDR3 is TGTGCCAGCAGCTTAGAGGAGCACAATGAGCAGTTCTTC.

The rearrangement uses TRBV7-8 and TRBJ1-1; tentatively, D is TRBD1 (6 bases). Per germline, CDR1 SGHVS and CDR2 FQNEAQ. V lost 8 bases and J lost 7, with 20 bases in between. CDR3 length equals 14 residues. The CDR3: CASGPGTSVGEAFF. The DNA of the CDR3 is TGTGCCAGCGGACCCGGGACATCGGTAGGTGAAGCTTTCTTT.

The J gene is TRBJ1-1, the V gene TRBV4-1; TRBD1 agrees at 7 bases. The CDR3 is made up of 15 amino acids. V was pared by 4 bases and J by 0 bases, with 5 bases of the junction left unmatched. Germline-derived CDR1 and CDR2 are MGHRA and YSYEKL. The CDR3 sequence: CASSPQQGLNTEAFF. CDR3 bases: TGCGCCAGCAGCCCCCAACAGGGGTTGAACACTGAAGCTTTCTTT.

The CDR3 DNA reads TGTGCCAGCAGCTTAACAGGGGGGCACGTGGCCAAAAACATTCAGTACTTC. This codes for CASSLTGGHVAKNIQYF. V gene TRBV7-3 combines with J gene TRBJ2-4; the D gene could be TRBD1 or TRBD2 (6 bases each). Deletions cut 0 bases from V and 1 base from J, with 13 bases between. CDR3 length equals 17 residues. Germline CDR1 and CDR2: SGHTA and FQGTGA.